The text below deals with one T cell receptor (beta chain). Only in-frame clones appear in the TCRdb table, and some are missing; sequencing was by immunoSEQ multiplex PCR. The sample carries approximately 76,000 clones, about 86% recorded once. The CDR3 covers 18 residues. The germline V gene encodes CDR1 SGHRS and CDR2 YFSETQ. V shed 2 bases and J 1 base; nucleotides not matched to a gene: 7. This sample is part of a study of technical replicates of blood from several donors. The sequenced material came from PBMCs. The chain employs TRBV5-1 and TRBJ2-6, with 9 bases aligning to TRBD1. This clonotype was obtained from a human donor in good health. Some clones in this sample may be carry-over from other donors' samples. The CDR3 region is CASSLTGGLLSGANVLTF. The CDR3 DNA is TGCGCCAGCAGCTTAACAGGGGGCCTGTTATCTGGGGCCAACGTCCTGACTTTC.